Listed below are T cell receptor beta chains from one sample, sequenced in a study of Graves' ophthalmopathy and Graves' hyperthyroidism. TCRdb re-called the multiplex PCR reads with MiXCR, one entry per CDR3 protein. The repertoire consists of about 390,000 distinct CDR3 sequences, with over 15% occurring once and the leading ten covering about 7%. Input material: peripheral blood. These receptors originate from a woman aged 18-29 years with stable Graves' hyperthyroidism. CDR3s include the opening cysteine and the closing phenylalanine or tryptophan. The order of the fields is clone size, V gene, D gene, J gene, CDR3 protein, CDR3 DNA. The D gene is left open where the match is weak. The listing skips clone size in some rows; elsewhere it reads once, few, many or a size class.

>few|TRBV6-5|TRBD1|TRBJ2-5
CASSYPSTGGGLEAQYF
TGTGCCAGCAGTTACCCATCGACAGGGGGCGGTTTGGAGGCCCAGTACTTC
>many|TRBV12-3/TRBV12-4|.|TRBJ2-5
CASSLFEGVVSAQETQYF
TGTGCCAGCAGTTTATTTGAGGGCGTAGTATCGGCCCAAGAGACCCAGTACTTC
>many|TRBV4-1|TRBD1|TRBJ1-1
CASSQVLQGATITEAFF
TGCGCCAGCAGCCAAGTCCTACAGGGGGCCACGATCACTGAAGCTTTCTTT
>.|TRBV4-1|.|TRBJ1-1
CSSSQVRGTEAFF
TGCTCCAGCAGTCAAGTCCGTGGGACAGAAGCTTTCTTT
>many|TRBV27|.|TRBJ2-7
CASSVGVPYEQYF
TGTGCCAGCAGTGTCGGGGTTCCCTACGAGCAGTACTTC
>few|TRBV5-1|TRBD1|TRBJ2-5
CASSLTGTGEGETQYF
TGCGCCAGCAGCTTGACCGGGACAGGGGAGGGAGAGACCCAGTACTTC
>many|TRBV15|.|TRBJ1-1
CATSRERRNTEAFF
TGTGCCACCAGCAGGGAGAGGAGAAACACTGAAGCTTTCTTT
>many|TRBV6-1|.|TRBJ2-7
CASSPRDWTYEQYF
TGTGCCAGCAGTCCACGGGACTGGACCTACGAGCAGTACTTC
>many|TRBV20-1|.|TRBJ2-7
CSARDSLKSLSSYEQYF
TGCAGTGCTAGAGACAGTCTGAAATCCTTAAGCTCCTACGAGCAGTACTTC
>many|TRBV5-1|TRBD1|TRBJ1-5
CASSVGQGHQPQHF
TGCGCCAGCAGCGTCGGACAGGGTCATCAGCCCCAGCATTTT
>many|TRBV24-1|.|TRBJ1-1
CATSDLQGVTEAFF
TGTGCCACCAGTGATTTACAAGGGGTCACTGAAGCTTTCTTT
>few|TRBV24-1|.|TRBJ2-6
CATSSGALQPGANVLTF
TGTGCCACCTCGTCCGGGGCCTTACAACCTGGGGCCAACGTCCTGACTTTC
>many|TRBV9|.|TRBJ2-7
CASSPRPPFSYEQYF
TGTGCCAGCAGCCCCCGTCCCCCCTTCTCCTACGAGCAGTACTTC
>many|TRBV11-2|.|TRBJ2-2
CASSPWGRGLNTGELFF
TGTGCCAGCAGCCCCTGGGGGAGGGGGCTGAACACCGGGGAGCTGTTTTTT
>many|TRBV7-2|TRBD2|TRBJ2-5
CASSLAPSGGTYQETQYF
TGTGCCAGCAGCTTAGCTCCTAGCGGGGGGACCTACCAAGAGACCCAGTACTTC
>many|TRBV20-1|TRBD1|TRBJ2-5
CSASRSDRDFQETQYF
TGCAGTGCTAGTAGGTCGGACAGGGACTTCCAAGAGACCCAGTACTTC
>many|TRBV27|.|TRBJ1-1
CASSLGLWTEAFF
TGTGCCAGCAGTTTGGGTTTGTGGACTGAAGCTTTCTTT
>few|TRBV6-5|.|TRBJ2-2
CASSYLGVRTGELFF
TGTGCCAGCAGTTACTTAGGGGTACGCACCGGGGAGCTGTTTTTT
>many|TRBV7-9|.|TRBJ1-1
CASSLASFEAFF
TGTGCCAGCAGCTTAGCCAGCTTCGAAGCTTTCTTT
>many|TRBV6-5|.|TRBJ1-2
CASSYSSGVDYGYTF
TGTGCCAGCAGTTACTCGTCAGGGGTGGACTATGGCTACACCTTC
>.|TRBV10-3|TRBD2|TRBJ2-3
CAISGVAGVVSTDTQYF
TGTGCCATCAGTGGAGTAGCGGGGGTCGTTAGCACAGATACGCAGTATTTT
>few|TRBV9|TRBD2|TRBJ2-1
CASSPSGVNYNEQFF
TGTGCCAGCAGCCCCAGCGGGGTCAACTACAATGAGCAGTTCTTC
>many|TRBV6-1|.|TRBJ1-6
CASSELTGLNSPLHF
TGTGCCAGCAGTGAACTGACAGGCCTAAATTCACCCCTCCACTTT
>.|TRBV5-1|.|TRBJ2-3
CASTTLSTDTQYF
TGCGCCAGCACAACCCTCAGCACAGATACGCAGTATTTT
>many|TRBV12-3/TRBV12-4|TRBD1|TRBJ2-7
CASSFFQGDSYEQYF
TGTGCCAGCAGTTTTTTCCAGGGGGACTCCTACGAGCAGTACTTC
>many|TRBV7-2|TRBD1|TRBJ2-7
CASSLWGQGSEQYF
TGTGCCAGCAGCTTATGGGGACAGGGTAGTGAGCAGTACTTC
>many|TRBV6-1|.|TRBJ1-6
CASSPTRGSNSPLHF
TGTGCCAGCAGTCCCACGAGGGGGTCTAATTCACCCCTCCACTTT
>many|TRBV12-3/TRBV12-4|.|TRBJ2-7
CASSKQGSEQYF
TGTGCCAGCAGTAAACAGGGTTCGGAGCAGTACTTC
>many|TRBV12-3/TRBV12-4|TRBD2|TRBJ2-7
CASSLRGVTYEQYF
TGTGCCAGCAGTTTACGGGGGGTCACCTACGAGCAGTACTTC
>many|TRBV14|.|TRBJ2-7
CASSHSRSSYEQYF
TGTGCCAGCAGCCATTCCAGGAGCTCCTACGAGCAGTACTTC